This T cell receptor (beta chain) was captured by sequencing in a study of PD-1 blockade in classical Hodgkin lymphoma. Looked up from germline, CDR1 is SGHVS and CDR2 is FQNEAQ. Between the trimmed V and J ends, which lost 5 bases and 1 base, there was a span of 12 bases. The CDR3 covers 15 residues. The time point is: newly diagnosed, previously untreated cHL patient sample. CD8+ T cell isolation from thawed PBMCs was performed by magnetic negative selection. Measured with immunoSEQ multiplex PCR; TCRdb has only the in-frame clones, and not every one. This sample carries over 20,000 clones, about 86% of them seen once, and the ten largest clones take roughly 6.1%.

The V call is TRBV7-8, the J call TRBJ2-1, with D uncertain. Specimen: CD8+ T cells from blood. The TCR originated in a human donor with classical Hodgkin lymphoma. This CDR3 is CASSPQSGSYNEQFF. CDR3 DNA: TGTGCCAGCAGCCCCCAATCTGGGTCCTACAATGAGCAGTTCTTC.